This TCR beta chain is drawn from a study of T cells in narcolepsy. Study-wide points: Autoreactive clonotypes reportedly recurred in blood of same and different patients, not controls. Autoreactive clone sequences were missing from some blood memory CD4+ repertoires.

Concerning this clone itself: Its cognate antigen is unknown.

Clones were sequenced by immunoSEQ multiplex PCR, and TCRdb holds only the in-frame ones, with some missing. The repertoire consists of about 14,000 clones, with less than 90% occurring once and the leading ten covering 1.5% to 2%. The ends were cut back, 3 bases at V and 2 bases at J, with 14 bases in the middle. Germline V gives CDR1 KGHSH, CDR2 LQKENI. This CDR3 contains 16 residues. Sequencing was carried out using CD45RA- memory CD4+ T cells from PBMCs. The chain employs TRBV18 and TRBJ1-5, with D tentatively TRBD1 (6 bases). The TCR comes from a human donor with narcolepsy. CDR3 in amino acids: CASSPGGNRGNQPQHF. CDR3 in DNA: TGTGCCAGCTCACCGGGAGGGAACAGGGGCAATCAGCCCCAGCATTTT.